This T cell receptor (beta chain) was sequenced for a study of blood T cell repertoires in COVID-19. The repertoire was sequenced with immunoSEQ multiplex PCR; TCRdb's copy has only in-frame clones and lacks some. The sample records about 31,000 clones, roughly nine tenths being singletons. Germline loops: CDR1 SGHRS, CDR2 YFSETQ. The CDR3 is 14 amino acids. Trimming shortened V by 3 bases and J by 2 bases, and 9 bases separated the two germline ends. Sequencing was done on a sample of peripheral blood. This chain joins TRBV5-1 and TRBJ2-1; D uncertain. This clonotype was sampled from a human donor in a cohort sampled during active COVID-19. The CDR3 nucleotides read TGCGCCAGCAGCTCGGGTCTAGCCTACAATGAGCAGTTCTTC. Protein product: CASSSGLAYNEQFF.